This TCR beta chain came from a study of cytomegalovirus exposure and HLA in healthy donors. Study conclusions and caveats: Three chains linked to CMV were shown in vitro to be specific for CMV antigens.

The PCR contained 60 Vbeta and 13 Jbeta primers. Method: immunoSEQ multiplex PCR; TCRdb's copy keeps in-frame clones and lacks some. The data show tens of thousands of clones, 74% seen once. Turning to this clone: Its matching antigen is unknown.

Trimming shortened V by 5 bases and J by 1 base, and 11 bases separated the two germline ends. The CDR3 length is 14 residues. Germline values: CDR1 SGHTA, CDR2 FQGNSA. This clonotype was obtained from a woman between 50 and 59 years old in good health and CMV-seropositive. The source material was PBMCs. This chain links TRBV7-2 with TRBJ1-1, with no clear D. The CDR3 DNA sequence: TGTGCCAGCAGCCCATTCAAACAGAACACTGAAGCTTTCTTT. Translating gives CASSPFKQNTEAFF.